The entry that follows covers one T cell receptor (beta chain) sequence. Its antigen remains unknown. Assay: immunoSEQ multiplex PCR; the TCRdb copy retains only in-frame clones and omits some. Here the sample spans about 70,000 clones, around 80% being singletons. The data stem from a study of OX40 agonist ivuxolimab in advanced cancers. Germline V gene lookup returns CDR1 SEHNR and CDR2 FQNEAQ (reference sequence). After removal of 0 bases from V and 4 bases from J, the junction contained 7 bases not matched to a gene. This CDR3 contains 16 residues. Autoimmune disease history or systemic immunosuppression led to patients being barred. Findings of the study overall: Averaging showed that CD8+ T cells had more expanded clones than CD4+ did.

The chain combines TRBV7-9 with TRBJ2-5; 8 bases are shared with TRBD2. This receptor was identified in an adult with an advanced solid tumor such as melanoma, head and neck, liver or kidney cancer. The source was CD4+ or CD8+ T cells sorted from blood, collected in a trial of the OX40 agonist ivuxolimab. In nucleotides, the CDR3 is TGTGCCAGCAGCTTAGCTCGGAGTAGCGGGATAGAGACCCAGTACTTC. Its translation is CASSLARSSGIETQYF.